This entry describes one TCR beta chain. This sample was included in a study of blood T cell repertoires in COVID-19. Looking at the study overall: The United States, Italy and Spain supplied acute and convalescent COVID-19 samples.

In the study's own analysis: Amplification of reference gene primers was used by the study to estimate nucleated cell counts. Repertoires were generated with immunoSEQ multiplex PCR, while TCRdb's copy carries only in-frame clones and drops some. That table furnishes V, J and clone size, whereas the DNA furnished D and trimming. Of about 220,000 clones detected, around 80% appear once; the ten largest clones hold 9.5% to 15%. The receptor's source is a human donor in a cohort sampled during active COVID-19. Material for sequencing was peripheral blood.

The CDR3 sequence: CASSQGGVTEAFF. CDR3 sequence (DNA): TGTGCCAGCAGCCAAGGGGGGGTCACTGAAGCTTTCTTT. The J gene is TRBJ1-1, the V gene TRBV11-3, with D maybe TRBD1 (6 bases). V was trimmed by 5 bases and J by 4 bases, leaving 11 bases between them. The germline CDR1 and CDR2 sequences are SGHNT and YENEEA. CDR3 length: 13 residues. Based on the CDR3 plus reference TRBV11-3 and TRBJ1-1, the full variable domain is EAGVVQSPRYKIIEKKQPVAFWCNPISGHNTLYWYLQNLGQGPELLIRYENEEAVDDSQLPKDRFSAERLKGVDSTLKIQPAELGDSAVYLCASSQGGVTEAFFGQGTRLTVV.